This T cell receptor beta chain appears in the sequencing data of a study of T cells in localized non-small cell lung cancer. Study-level results: Of the top 100 tumor clones, median around 60 were in adjacent lung, about 30 among its top 100. Sequencing involved a lone tumor region, leaving heterogeneity possible. Adjacent uninvolved lung had the highest clonality, suggesting focused antigen responses. Blood T cell density predicted longer survival; adjacent-lung clonality, shorter.

Regarding this clone: Its antigen is unknown.

Measured with immunoSEQ multiplex PCR; TCRdb has only the in-frame clones, and not every one. The data show more than 15,000 clones, around nine tenths seen once. This receptor was taken from a female donor over 55 with stage III squamous cell lung carcinoma. The specimen comprised peripheral blood, sampled before any cancer treatment.

CDR3 bases: TGTGCCAGCAGCTTTACTAGCGGGGGGGCCAGGGATACGCAGTATTTT. It encodes CASSFTSGGARDTQYF. V and J are TRBV11-2 and TRBJ2-3, with 13 bases matching TRBD2. This CDR3 region has 16 residues. J was trimmed by 6 bases and V by 3 bases; bases with no gene match: 6. CDR1 and CDR2 (germline): SGHAT, FQNNGV.